The source of this T cell receptor (beta chain) is a study of T cells in Graves' hyperthyroidism and ophthalmopathy. The TCR beta CDR3 regions underwent amplification using RNA transcripts as the source. TCR CDR3 regions were first amplified by RT-PCR with HTBI primers. TCRdb re-derived calls from the multiplex PCR reads in MiXCR, one entry per CDR3 protein. The table lists under 350,000 distinct CDR3 sequences, roughly an eighth of them singletons, with less than 8% in the top ten. Overall study findings and caveats: Blood also showed most of the thyroid clonotypes that were expanded above 0.001.

For this clonotype: Its antigen is unknown.

This CDR3 contains 14 residues. The germline V gene encodes CDR1 MDHEN and CDR2 SYDVKM. V lost 6 bases and J lost 2, with 14 bases in between. The sequencing sample was made of blood. The chain has TRBV28 and TRBJ2-7; tentatively, D is TRBD1 or TRBD2 (5 bases each). The TCR was taken from a woman between 40 and 50 years old with Graves' hyperthyroidism. CDR3 nucleotides: TGTGCCAGCAGCTTGCCCGGGGCCCCCTACGAGCAGTACTTC. Residues: CASSLPGAPYEQYF.